Below are 31 T cell receptor beta chains sequenced from a single sample in a study of blood T cell repertoires in COVID-19. Profiling relied on immunoSEQ multiplex PCR, and the TCRdb table lists in-frame clones only, not all of them. The sample shows fewer than 300,000 clones, 83% of them seen only once. Sequencing input: peripheral blood. The receptors shown here come from a woman aged 45-60 years who had recovered from COVID-19.

This clone was recorded once. The J gene is TRBJ2-3, the V gene TRBV18; the match to TRBD2 covers 9 bases. Losses at the gene ends were 2 bases for V and 0 bases for J; bases not matched to a gene: 3. Germline assignment: CDR1 KGHSH and CDR2 LQKENI. There are 16 residues in the CDR3. Here the CDR3 reads CASSPASGISTDTQYF. The CDR3 nucleotides read TGTGCCAGCTCACCAGCTAGCGGGATTAGCACAGATACGCAGTATTTT.

This clone was seen a few times. The chain employs TRBV9 and TRBJ2-5; TRBD2 matches 8 bases. The junction had 14 bases not matched to a gene; V was cut back by 0 bases and J by 7 bases. CDR1 is SGDLS, CDR2 YYNGEE, per germline. The CDR3 consists of 17 residues. The CDR3: CASSVEATSGALLTQYF. CDR3 sequence (DNA): TGTGCCAGCAGCGTAGAGGCAACTAGCGGAGCCCTTTTGACCCAGTACTTC.

In this sample, this clone turned up a few times. The V and J genes are TRBV7-9 and TRBJ1-1, with TRBD1 matching over 8 bases. The CDR3 totals 13 residues. The ends lost 5 bases at V and 10 bases at J; junction bases unmatched: 9. Germline V gene data show CDR1 as SEHNR and CDR2 as FQNEAQ (reference sequence). This CDR3 is CASSPGQGLVAFF. CDR3 DNA: TGTGCCAGCAGCCCCGGACAGGGTTTGGTAGCTTTCTTT.

The DNA of the CDR3 is TGTGCCAGCAGCTTAGGGCAGGCCTTTAACAATCAGCCCCAGCATTTT. It specifies CASSLGQAFNNQPQHF. The V gene is TRBV7-2, the J gene TRBJ1-5; no clear D gene. Trimming removed 1 base from V and 3 bases from J, with 13 bases in between. The CDR3 length is 16 residues. The germline V gene encodes CDR1 SGHTA and CDR2 FQGNSA.

The chain links TRBV3-1 (or the pseudogene TRBV3-2) to TRBJ2-1; 7 bases align to TRBD2. This CDR3 contains 16 residues. Germline CDR1 reads LGHDT; CDR2 reads YNNKEL (reference sequence). With V trimmed by 4 bases and J by 1 base, 7 bases remained unmatched. The CDR3 DNA follows: TGTGCCAGCAGCCCTATTACGGGAGGATCCTACAATGAGCAGTTCTTC. Protein sequence: CASSPITGGSYNEQFF.

The chain links TRBV4-3 to TRBJ2-7; perhaps TRBD1 as D (5 bases). The CDR3 loop spans 19 amino acids. Trimming pared 3 bases from V and 2 bases from J, leaving 26 bases between. In germline, CDR1 is LGHNA, CDR2 YSLEER. CDR3 sequence: CASSQYTPEQAILAYEQYF. The DNA of the CDR3 is TGCGCCAGCAGCCAGTACACCCCCGAACAGGCTATCCTGGCCTACGAGCAGTACTTC.

The chain combines TRBV24-1 with TRBJ1-2; TRBD1 agrees at 8 bases. This CDR3 region has 15 residues. Germline V gene lookup returns CDR1 KGHDR and CDR2 SFDVKD. Unmatched junction bases numbered 5, after V lost 4 bases and J lost 2 bases. DNA of the CDR3: TGTGCCACCAGTGACCGGGACAGGATGAACTATGGCTACACCTTC. Translated: CATSDRDRMNYGYTF.

In nucleotides, the CDR3 is TGTGCCAGCAGCCAAGCAGGACTAGCCTACAATGAGCAGTTCTTC. Encoded protein: CASSQAGLAYNEQFF. The rearrangement uses TRBV7-2 and TRBJ2-1; the match to TRBD2 covers 7 bases. The CDR3 runs to 15 residues. Germline V lookup: CDR1 SGHTA, CDR2 FQGNSA. Trimming at V came to 5 bases and at J to 2 bases, leaving 6 bases not matched to a gene. The full variable domain, completed using reference TRBV7-2 and TRBJ2-1, is GAGVSQSPSNKVTEKGKDVELRCDPISGHTALYWYRQSLGQGLEFLIYFQGNSAPDKSGLPSDRFSAERTGGSVSTLTIQRTQQEDSAVYLCASSQAGLAYNEQFFGPGTRLTVL.

The chain employs TRBV5-1 and TRBJ2-1; 9 nucleotides agree with TRBD1. Germline CDR1 is SGHRS and CDR2 is YFSETQ. The V gene end was trimmed by 6 bases and the J gene end by 5 bases; junction bases not matched to a gene: 15. This CDR3 is 17 amino acids long. The CDR3 is CASTATSGTGLNNEQFF. The CDR3 coding sequence is TGCGCCAGCACCGCCACCTCCGGGACAGGGCTAAACAATGAGCAGTTCTTC.

The CDR3 loop is CASSRDRAWYQPQHF. CDR3 nucleotides: TGTGCCAGCAGCAGAGACAGGGCATGGTATCAGCCCCAGCATTTT. The rearrangement joins TRBV6-2 or TRBV6-3 to TRBJ1-5, with 7 bases aligning to TRBD1. The germline gives CDR1 MNHEY, CDR2 SVGEGT. With V trimmed by 6 bases and J by 5 bases, 10 bases remained unmatched. This CDR3 contains 15 residues.

In this sample, this clone turned up a few times. This chain joins TRBV13 and TRBJ2-3; D is perhaps TRBD1 (6 bases). CDR3 length: 15 residues. The germline CDR1 and CDR2 sequences are PRHDT and FYEKMQ (reference sequence). V was shortened by 6 bases and J by 0 bases, with 13 bases between the two germline ends. The CDR3 DNA is TGTGCCAGCAGGCTCCGGGGACACAGCACAGATACGCAGTATTTT. Translated: CASRLRGHSTDTQYF.

The chain links TRBV6-1 to TRBJ2-7; 7 nucleotides match TRBD1. Trimming at V came to 2 bases and at J to 3 bases, leaving 7 bases not matched to a gene. The CDR3 length is 15 residues. Germline V gives CDR1 MNHNS, CDR2 SASEGT. The CDR3 spells CASSEIRAGGYEQYF. In DNA form, the CDR3 reads TGTGCCAGCAGTGAAATTAGGGCAGGGGGCTACGAGCAGTACTTC.

This chain connects TRBV6-5 to TRBJ1-1; 7 nucleotides line up with TRBD1. This CDR3 has 13 amino acids. The V gene's germline CDR1 is MNHEY and CDR2 SVGAGI. Losses at the gene ends were 6 bases for V and 5 bases for J; bases not matched to a gene: 6. In nucleotides, the CDR3 is TGTGCCAGCAGATTAGACAGGGCTACTGAAGCTTTCTTT. This sequence encodes CASRLDRATEAFF.

This chain links TRBV3-1 (or the pseudogene TRBV3-2) with TRBJ1-6; no clear D gene. The germline V gene encodes CDR1 LGHDT and CDR2 YNNKEL (reference sequence). The CDR3 loop spans 13 amino acids. The V end was cut by 4 bases, the J end by 7 bases, with 8 bases between. The CDR3 region is CASSRRNNSPLHF. The DNA of the CDR3 is TGTGCCAGCAGCCGGAGAAACAATTCACCCCTCCACTTT.

The V call is TRBV6-5, the J call TRBJ1-6; D unclear. Between the trimmed V and J ends, which lost 6 bases and 6 bases, there was a span of 6 bases. The germline V gene encodes CDR1 MNHEY and CDR2 SVGAGI. This CDR3 spans 12 amino acids. This CDR3 is CASSPFNSPLHF. CDR3 nucleotides: TGTGCCAGCAGCCCATTTAATTCACCCCTCCACTTT.

The chain employs TRBV28 and TRBJ2-6, with 8 bases identical to TRBD1. V lost 5 bases, J lost 2 bases, and 5 bases stayed unmatched. The V gene's germline CDR1 is MDHEN and CDR2 SYDVKM. This CDR3 spans 16 amino acids. The CDR3 loop is CASSGGQAPGANVLTF. The CDR3, as DNA: TGTGCCAGCAGTGGGGGACAGGCCCCTGGGGCCAACGTCCTGACTTTC.

This clone appeared once. The rearrangement uses TRBV5-4 and TRBJ2-3, with a possible D match to TRBD2 (5 bases). Between the trimmed V and J ends, which lost 2 bases and 1 base, there was a span of 8 bases. Germline assignment: CDR1 SGHNT and CDR2 YYREEE (reference sequence). This CDR3 spans 14 amino acids. CDR3: CASSFAGGTDTQYF. In DNA, the CDR3 is TGTGCCAGCAGCTTTGCGGGTGGCACAGATACGCAGTATTTT.

This chain connects TRBV7-2 to TRBJ1-1; a possible D gene is TRBD1 (5 bases). The CDR3 covers 11 residues. The germline V gene encodes CDR1 SGHTA and CDR2 FQGNSA. The V end lost 4 bases, the J end lost 8 bases, and 8 bases lay between the germline ends. CDR3 in DNA: TGTGCCAGCAGCTGGGGGGTGGAAGCTTTCTTT. Encoded protein: CASSWGVEAFF.

The gene calls are TRBV19 and TRBJ1-5; 8 nucleotides align to TRBD1. The CDR3 is 17 amino acids. V lost 3 bases, J lost 1 base, and 8 bases stayed unmatched. Germline loops: CDR1 LNHDA, CDR2 SQIVND (reference sequence). The CDR3: CASSMRRQGASNQPQHF. Here the CDR3 DNA reads TGTGCCAGTAGTATGAGGCGGCAGGGGGCAAGCAATCAGCCCCAGCATTTT.

This clone was seen once. CDR3: CASTYSSGVGETQYF. The CDR3 DNA is TGTGCCAGTACTTATAGCTCGGGAGTCGGGGAGACCCAGTACTTC. The chain links TRBV19 to TRBJ2-5; possible D gene TRBD2, 6 bases. V dropped 7 bases and J dropped 5 bases, with 20 bases sitting between them. Germline assignment: CDR1 LNHDA and CDR2 SQIVND (reference sequence). There are 15 residues in the CDR3.

This clone has a handful of counts. This chain uses TRBV19 with TRBJ1-4; the D is unclear. Germline V gives CDR1 LNHDA, CDR2 SQIVND (reference sequence). V was pared by 7 bases and J by 2 bases, with 17 bases between. The CDR3 is 16 residues long. DNA for the CDR3: TGTGCCAGTACCCCGGGTCTCGGCCCCACTAATGAAAAACTGTTTTTT. This translates into CASTPGLGPTNEKLFF.

In its sample, this clone was seen a few times. The rearrangement uses TRBV4-3 and TRBJ2-3; the match to TRBD2 covers 11 bases. J lost 2 bases, V lost 2 bases, and 3 bases had no gene match. The CDR3 totals 16 residues. Germline-derived CDR1 and CDR2 are LGHNA and YSLEER. The chain's CDR3 is CASSQNSGRATDTQYF. In DNA, the CDR3 is TGCGCCAGCAGCCAAAATAGCGGGAGGGCCACAGATACGCAGTATTTT.

J is TRBJ1-4 and V is TRBV4-2; 10 nucleotides match TRBD1. Germline CDR1 LGHNA, CDR2 YNFKEQ. The CDR3 runs 19 residues. The V gene end was trimmed by 2 bases and the J gene end by 6 bases; junction bases not matched to a gene: 15. The CDR3, as DNA: TGTGCCAGCAGCCAATACGGAATTGGGACAGGGGATTCTGATGAAAAACTGTTTTTT. Its translation: CASSQYGIGTGDSDEKLFF.

This chain joins TRBV28 and TRBJ1-2, with 9 bases fitting TRBD1. This CDR3 has 15 residues. Germline CDR1 MDHEN, CDR2 SYDVKM. V dropped 2 bases and J dropped 4; count of bases not matched to a gene: 5. Here the CDR3 DNA reads TGTGCCAGCAGTTTACTACAGGGGGCAAGCTATGGCTACACCTTC. It specifies CASSLLQGASYGYTF.

The chain employs TRBV14 and TRBJ1-1; 7 nucleotides line up with TRBD1. The CDR3 extends over 18 amino acids. CDR1 is SGHDN, CDR2 FVKESK, per germline. V was pared by 4 bases and J by 0 bases, with 14 bases of the junction left unmatched. CDR3 amino acids: CASSRTGATALMNTEAFF. As DNA, the CDR3 is TGTGCCAGCAGCCGAACAGGGGCGACGGCCCTAATGAACACTGAAGCTTTCTTT.

A word on this clone: A junction end diverges from the germline sequence, so it may reflect a read error. The rearrangement joins TRBV7-3 to TRBJ2-1; D remains unclear. The V gene's germline CDR1 is SGHTA and CDR2 FQGTGA. The CDR3 sequence is 13 residues long. Here the CDR3 DNA reads TGTGCCAGCAGCGCCTCCACTAACAATGAGCGGTTCTTC. Residues: CASSASTNNERFF. The complete variable domain, with remaining parts taken from reference TRBV7-3 and TRBJ2-1, reads GAGVSQTPSNKVTEKGKYVELRCDPISGHTALYWYRQSLGQGPEFLIYFQGTGAADDSGLPNDRFFAVRPEGSVSTLKIQRTERGDSAVYLCASSASTNNERFFGPGTRLTVL.

The V and J genes are TRBV11-2 and TRBJ2-3; 12 nucleotides agree with TRBD2. This CDR3 contains 17 residues. The germline CDR1 and CDR2 sequences are SGHAT and FQNNGV. Trimming took 0 bases from V and 2 from J; bases not matched to a gene: 3. The CDR3 DNA is TGTGCCAGCAGCTTAGAGGGGACTAGCGGGTTCACAGATACGCAGTATTTT. Its protein is CASSLEGTSGFTDTQYF.

Only one count was recorded for this clone. The rearrangement uses TRBV4-2 and TRBJ2-5, with D possibly TRBD2 on 6 matching bases. V was pared by 0 bases and J by 5 bases, with 19 bases between. Per germline, CDR1 LGHNA and CDR2 YNFKEQ. The CDR3 is made up of 17 amino acids. The CDR3 coding sequence is TGTGCCAGCAGCCAAGATGGCCCGGGAAGGGCGGGGGAGACCCAGTACTTC. Translated, it gives CASSQDGPGRAGETQYF.

This chain uses TRBV3-1 (or the pseudogene TRBV3-2) with TRBJ2-5, with TRBD1 matching over 9 bases. Germline values: CDR1 LGHDT, CDR2 YNNKEL (reference sequence). V lost 1 base to trimming and J lost 5 bases; unmatched junction nucleotides: 11. CDR3 length: 17 amino acids. This chain's CDR3 is CASSQVFGQGWGETQYF. As DNA, the CDR3 is TGTGCCAGCAGCCAAGTATTTGGACAGGGGTGGGGCGAGACCCAGTACTTC.

This clone has more than one count but fewer than ten. As DNA, the CDR3 is TGTGCCAGTAGTAATACAGGAAACGAGCAGTACTTC. Protein: CASSNTGNEQYF. The gene calls are TRBV19 and TRBJ2-7; D is possibly TRBD1 (5 bases). CDR1 LNHDA and CDR2 SQIVND come from the germline V gene (reference sequence). The CDR3 runs to 12 residues. Trimming stripped 4 bases from V and 5 bases from J, with 9 bases between.

The chain is built from TRBV5-1 and TRBJ2-5, with D possibly TRBD2 on 6 matching bases. The CDR3 has 15 amino acids. Trimming pared 3 bases from V and 5 bases from J, leaving 17 bases between. Germline V lookup: CDR1 SGHRS, CDR2 YFSETQ. This chain's CDR3 is CASSYGTGGGETQYF. CDR3 bases: TGCGCCAGCAGCTATGGGACCGGGGGTGGGGAGACCCAGTACTTC.